These T cell receptor beta chains were read from a single sample in a study of shared clonotypes between healthy human individuals. The data were produced by immunoSEQ multiplex PCR, yet TCRdb's version contains in-frame clones alone and is incomplete. The profile shows 2 million to 2.5 million clones, 85% to 95% of them singletons. The source material was naive CD4+ T cells from PBMCs. These receptors were obtained from a man in his late teens or twenties in good health. Some clones in this sample may be carry-over from other donors' samples. Each CDR3 is given with its conserved first and last residue. Each record gives: CDR3 protein, CDR3 DNA, J gene, V gene, clone size, D gene. A D gene is named only where the DNA matches it firmly. Clone sizes are given selectively: once, few, many, or a class where the clone is expanded.

CDR3aa: CATSRGSSGNTIYF; CDR3nt: TGTGCCACCAGCAGAGGAAGCTCTGGAAACACCATATATTTT; j_gene: TRBJ1-3; v_gene: TRBV15; abundance: -; d_gene: -
CDR3aa: CAWRTGQGLEKLFF; CDR3nt: TGTGCCTGGAGAACGGGACAGGGGTTAGAAAAACTGTTTTTT; j_gene: TRBJ1-4; v_gene: TRBV30; abundance: once; d_gene: TRBD1
CDR3aa: CASRDIRGTDTQYF; CDR3nt: TGTGCCAGCAGGGACATCAGGGGCACAGATACGCAGTATTTT; j_gene: TRBJ2-3; v_gene: TRBV7-6; abundance: -; d_gene: -
CDR3aa: CASSSPTGSGYTF; CDR3nt: TGCGCCAGCAGCTCACCAACAGGGAGCGGCTACACCTTC; j_gene: TRBJ1-2; v_gene: TRBV5-1; abundance: -; d_gene: -
CDR3aa: CASSENPEKLFF; CDR3nt: TGTGCCAGCAGTGAAAATCCCGAAAAACTGTTTTTT; j_gene: TRBJ1-4; v_gene: TRBV6-1; abundance: -; d_gene: -
CDR3aa: CASSEGLAREQYF; CDR3nt: TGTGCCAGCAGTGAAGGACTAGCGAGAGAGCAGTACTTC; j_gene: TRBJ2-7; v_gene: TRBV6-1; abundance: -; d_gene: TRBD2
CDR3aa: CASRAGGYNEQFF; CDR3nt: TGTGCCAGCAGGGCAGGGGGCTACAATGAGCAGTTCTTC; j_gene: TRBJ2-1; v_gene: TRBV27; abundance: -; d_gene: TRBD1
CDR3aa: CASSESWGFGKNYGYTF; CDR3nt: TGTGCCAGCAGTGAATCCTGGGGGTTTGGAAAAAACTATGGCTACACCTTC; j_gene: TRBJ1-2; v_gene: TRBV21-1; abundance: -; d_gene: -
CDR3aa: CASSSGGLAGHTGELFF; CDR3nt: TGTGCCAGCAGCTCGGGGGGCCTAGCGGGACACACCGGGGAGCTGTTTTTT; j_gene: TRBJ2-2; v_gene: TRBV5-4; abundance: -; d_gene: TRBD2
CDR3aa: CAKADGSGGYTF; CDR3nt: TGTGCCAAAGCGGACGGATCGGGCGGCTACACCTTC; j_gene: TRBJ1-2; v_gene: TRBV10-3; abundance: -; d_gene: -
CDR3aa: CASSVTGTVYGYTF; CDR3nt: TGTGCCAGCAGTGTAACCGGGACAGTCTATGGCTACACCTTC; j_gene: TRBJ1-2; v_gene: TRBV28; abundance: -; d_gene: TRBD1
CDR3aa: CASSLGAGGGGGQPQHF; CDR3nt: TGTGCCAGCAGCCTTGGGGCGGGAGGGGGCGGAGGGCAGCCCCAGCATTTT; j_gene: TRBJ1-5; v_gene: TRBV7-9; abundance: -; d_gene: TRBD1
CDR3aa: CASSSPLLNGYTF; CDR3nt: TGTGCCAGCAGCTCCCCACTGTTGAATGGCTACACCTTC; j_gene: TRBJ1-2; v_gene: TRBV7-9; abundance: -; d_gene: -
CDR3aa: CASSYSGRATDTQYF; CDR3nt: TGTGCCAGCAGTTACAGCGGGAGGGCTACAGATACGCAGTATTTT; j_gene: TRBJ2-3; v_gene: TRBV6-5; abundance: -; d_gene: TRBD2
CDR3aa: CASSLVQGGRQPQHF; CDR3nt: TGTGCCAGCAGTTTGGTCCAGGGGGGAAGGCAGCCCCAGCATTTT; j_gene: TRBJ1-5; v_gene: TRBV27; abundance: -; d_gene: TRBD1
CDR3aa: CASTLSSYENEQFF; CDR3nt: TGTGCCAGTACCCTATCGAGCTACGAGAATGAGCAGTTCTTC; j_gene: TRBJ2-1; v_gene: TRBV19; abundance: -; d_gene: -
CDR3aa: CASRQGGVPYEQYF; CDR3nt: TGTGCCAGCAGACAGGGAGGGGTTCCCTACGAGCAGTACTTC; j_gene: TRBJ2-7; v_gene: TRBV2; abundance: -; d_gene: -
CDR3aa: CASSLAGGPKSRDEQFF; CDR3nt: TGTGCCAGCAGTTTAGCGGGAGGGCCGAAAAGTAGGGATGAGCAGTTCTTC; j_gene: TRBJ2-1; v_gene: TRBV28; abundance: -; d_gene: TRBD2
CDR3aa: CASSIGTANFFGSTDTQYF; CDR3nt: TGTGCCAGCAGCATCGGGACAGCTAATTTTTTTGGTAGCACAGATACGCAGTATTTT; j_gene: TRBJ2-3; v_gene: TRBV5-4; abundance: -; d_gene: TRBD1
CDR3aa: CASRGQPNTGELFF; CDR3nt: TGTGCCAGCAGGGGACAGCCGAACACCGGGGAGCTGTTTTTT; j_gene: TRBJ2-2; v_gene: TRBV28; abundance: -; d_gene: TRBD1
CDR3aa: CASTLSGTPYGETQYF; CDR3nt: TGCGCCAGCACCCTGTCCGGGACACCCTACGGAGAGACCCAGTACTTC; j_gene: TRBJ2-5; v_gene: TRBV5-1; abundance: -; d_gene: -
CDR3aa: CARDLGLVSTDTQYF; CDR3nt: TGTGCCAGGGATTTGGGGCTGGTTAGCACAGATACGCAGTATTTT; j_gene: TRBJ2-3; v_gene: TRBV28; abundance: -; d_gene: -
CDR3aa: CASLPGTGYYEQYF; CDR3nt: TGTGCCAGCTTGCCCGGGACAGGTTACTACGAGCAGTACTTC; j_gene: TRBJ2-7; v_gene: TRBV21-1; abundance: -; d_gene: -
CDR3aa: CASSQQGWGTDTQYF; CDR3nt: TGTGCCAGCAGCCAACAGGGGTGGGGCACAGATACGCAGTATTTT; j_gene: TRBJ2-3; v_gene: TRBV7-2; abundance: -; d_gene: TRBD1
CDR3aa: CASSSSSGTRGTDTQYF; CDR3nt: TGTGCCAGCAGTTCGTCCTCCGGGACTAGGGGCACAGATACGCAGTATTTT; j_gene: TRBJ2-3; v_gene: TRBV28; abundance: -; d_gene: TRBD2
CDR3aa: CAWSIQGGHEKLFF; CDR3nt: TGTGCCTGGAGCATCCAGGGGGGCCATGAAAAACTGTTTTTT; j_gene: TRBJ1-4; v_gene: TRBV30; abundance: -; d_gene: TRBD1
CDR3aa: CASSFGRGNTYEQYF; CDR3nt: TGTGCCAGCAGCTTCGGGAGGGGCAATACCTACGAGCAGTACTTC; j_gene: TRBJ2-7; v_gene: TRBV7-2; abundance: -; d_gene: TRBD2
CDR3aa: CASSRSSSRWDRGYEQYF; CDR3nt: TGTGCCAGCAGCCGGTCGTCCTCCCGATGGGACAGGGGCTACGAGCAGTACTTC; j_gene: TRBJ2-7; v_gene: TRBV14; abundance: -; d_gene: TRBD1
CDR3aa: CASSIQGPYEQYF; CDR3nt: TGTGCCAGTAGTATTCAGGGCCCCTACGAGCAGTACTTC; j_gene: TRBJ2-7; v_gene: TRBV19; abundance: -; d_gene: -
CDR3aa: CASSKIANTGELFF; CDR3nt: TGTGCCAGTAGTAAGATCGCGAACACCGGGGAGCTGTTTTTT; j_gene: TRBJ2-2; v_gene: TRBV19; abundance: -; d_gene: -
CDR3aa: CASSIAADNEQFF; CDR3nt: TGTGCCAGTAGTATAGCGGCCGACAATGAGCAGTTCTTC; j_gene: TRBJ2-1; v_gene: TRBV19; abundance: -; d_gene: -
CDR3aa: CASSQGTGSRVGNTIYF; CDR3nt: TGCGCCAGCAGCCAGGGAACAGGGAGTAGAGTTGGAAACACCATATATTTT; j_gene: TRBJ1-3; v_gene: TRBV4-1; abundance: once; d_gene: -
CDR3aa: CASGLGTEAFF; CDR3nt: TGTGCTAGTGGCCTAGGAACTGAAGCTTTCTTT; j_gene: TRBJ1-1; v_gene: TRBV12-5; abundance: -; d_gene: -
CDR3aa: CASSQGGRDSYEQYF; CDR3nt: TGTGCCAGCAGCCAGGGCGGGAGAGACTCCTACGAGCAGTACTTC; j_gene: TRBJ2-7; v_gene: TRBV9; abundance: -; d_gene: TRBD2
CDR3aa: CASSYLAGGSTDTQYF; CDR3nt: TGCGCCAGCAGCTACTTAGCGGGAGGGAGCACAGATACGCAGTATTTT; j_gene: TRBJ2-3; v_gene: TRBV5-1; abundance: -; d_gene: TRBD2
CDR3aa: CASSESTGGIDTQYF; CDR3nt: TGCGCCAGCAGTGAGTCGACCGGGGGGATCGATACGCAGTATTTT; j_gene: TRBJ2-3; v_gene: TRBV10-1; abundance: -; d_gene: TRBD2
CDR3aa: CASSNHALGQGSYEQYF; CDR3nt: TGTGCCAGCAGTAATCACGCCCTCGGACAGGGCTCCTACGAGCAGTACTTC; j_gene: TRBJ2-7; v_gene: TRBV28; abundance: -; d_gene: TRBD1